This T cell receptor (beta chain) was found in a study of neurological immune-mediated disorders. Study-wide results and limits: No expanded-clone CDR3 amino acid sequence recurred across subjects, suggesting private TCR-beta repertoires.

Time point described: longitudinal time-point 2. This CDR3 has 13 residues. The germline V and J ends were trimmed by 8 bases and 0 bases, with 8 bases remaining between them. In germline, CDR1 is SGHNT, CDR2 YENEEA. MiXCR, run by TCRdb on the 5' RACE reads, gives a single entry per CDR3 protein. The table records approximately 82,000 distinct CDR3 sequences, 13% of them present only once. About this clonotype: Its antigen is currently unknown.

Sequencing was done on a sample of PBMCs. V usage is TRBV11-3 and J usage is TRBJ2-1; D gene ambiguous. The receptor comes from a female donor with HTLV-1-associated myelopathy (HAM/TSP). The chain's CDR3 is CASARSSYNEQFF. CDR3 bases: TGTGCCAGCGCAAGGAGCTCCTACAATGAGCAGTTCTTC.